This T cell receptor (beta chain) was found in a study of blood T cell repertoires in COVID-19. Study details: T cells, B-cell-depleted T cells, or PBMCs provided the cDNA or gDNA that served as material.

As processed by the authors: Estimates of nucleated cell counts were drawn from the amplification of reference gene primers. The protocol was immunoSEQ multiplex PCR, while the TCRdb copy is restricted to in-frame clones and leaves out a portion. V and J calls and clone size are as listed in that table; D and trimming were resolved from the DNA. The sample holds 150,000 to 200,000 clones; roughly four fifths are singletons and the top ten take about a tenth. The CDR3 covers 13 residues. The germline V gene encodes CDR1 LNHDA and CDR2 SQIVND (reference sequence). V gave up 5 bases and J gave up 4 bases, with 10 bases separating them.

The specimen sequenced was peripheral blood. This clonotype was obtained from a human donor in a cohort sampled during active COVID-19. V is TRBV19 and J is TRBJ2-3, with D possibly being TRBD1 (6 bases). CDR3 DNA sequence: TGTGCCAGTAGTTCAGGGGTTTCAGATACGCAGTATTTT. Translation: CASSSGVSDTQYF.